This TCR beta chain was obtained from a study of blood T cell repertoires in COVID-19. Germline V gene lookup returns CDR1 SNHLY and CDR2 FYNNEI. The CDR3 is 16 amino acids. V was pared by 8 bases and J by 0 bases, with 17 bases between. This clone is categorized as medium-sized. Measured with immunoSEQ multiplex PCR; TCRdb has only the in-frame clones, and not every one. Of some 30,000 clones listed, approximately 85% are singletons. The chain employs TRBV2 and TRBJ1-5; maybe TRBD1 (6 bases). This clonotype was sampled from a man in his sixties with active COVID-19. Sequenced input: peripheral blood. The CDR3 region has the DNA TGTGCCAGCGCTGGGGGGGCTTTCGATAGCAATCAGCCCCAGCATTTT. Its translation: CASAGGAFDSNQPQHF. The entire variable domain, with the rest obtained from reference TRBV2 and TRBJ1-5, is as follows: EPEVTQTPSHQVTQMGQEVILRCVPISNHLYFYWYRQILGQKVEFLVSFYNNEISEKSEIFDDQFSVERPDGSNFTLKIRSTKLEDSAMYFCASAGGAFDSNQPQHFGDGTRLSIL.